The 20 T cell receptor beta chains in this list originate from one sample, sequenced in a study of blood T cell repertoires in COVID-19. The method was immunoSEQ multiplex PCR; TCRdb's version includes in-frame clones alone and lacks a portion of them. The sample shows 200,000 to 250,000 clones, 85% to 90% of them seen only once. The specimen was PBMCs or T cells enriched from blood (not recorded which). Every receptor here comes from a woman aged 45-65 years in a cohort exposed to, infected with or recovered from COVID-19 (not recorded which).

This clone was detected once. CDR3 coding DNA: TGTGCCAGCAGCCAACAGGCTAACTATGGCTACACCTTC. Protein: CASSQQANYGYTF. The rearrangement joins TRBV3-1 (or the pseudogene TRBV3-2) to TRBJ1-2; no clear D gene. Trimming removed 2 bases from V and 0 bases from J, with 4 bases in between. Germline-derived CDR1 and CDR2 are LGHDT and YNNKEL (reference sequence). CDR3 length: 13 amino acids.

This chain links TRBV18 with TRBJ2-2; 9 nucleotides match TRBD1. Germline CDR1 KGHSH, CDR2 LQKENI. Trimming cost V 6 bases and J 7 bases; bases outside gene matches: 9. This CDR3 region has 15 residues. CDR3 in amino acids: CASSPGDRAYGELFF. In nucleotides, the CDR3 is TGTGCCAGCTCGCCCGGGGACAGGGCGTACGGGGAGCTGTTTTTT.

In DNA, the CDR3 is TGTGCCAGCAGTGAAGCGCTTCGACAGGGCGGCTACACCTTC. This encodes CASSEALRQGGYTF. The V call is TRBV2, the J call TRBJ1-2; the match to TRBD1 covers 7 bases. Germline V gene sequence: CDR1 SNHLY, CDR2 FYNNEI. V shed 0 bases, J shed 8 bases, and the junction held 6 bases outside the gene matches. The CDR3 runs 14 residues.

The chain has TRBV5-1 and TRBJ1-2, with a tentative D call TRBD1 (5 bases). V was clipped by 8 bases and J by 5 bases, with 16 bases between them. Germline V gene sequence: CDR1 SGHRS, CDR2 YFSETQ. The CDR3 sequence is 13 residues long. Here the CDR3 reads CASSLGRGYGYTF. In nucleotides, the CDR3 is TGCGCCAGTAGCCTGGGGAGGGGTTATGGCTACACCTTC.

CDR3 sequence: CASSYASGAYEQYF. CDR3 in DNA: TGTGCCAGCAGTTACGCTAGCGGGGCGTACGAGCAGTACTTC. The chain combines TRBV6-6 with TRBJ2-7; 9 bases align to TRBD2. J lost 4 bases, V lost 2 bases, and 3 bases had no gene match. The CDR3 length is 14 residues. Per germline, CDR1 MNHNY and CDR2 SVGAGI (reference sequence).

The chain carries TRBV28 and TRBJ1-5; 8 bases are a match to TRBD1. The CDR3 extends over 15 amino acids. CDR1 MDHEN and CDR2 SYDVKM come from the germline V gene. CDR3 amino acids: CTTNYRGAGNQPQHF. CDR3 coding DNA: TGTACAACTAATTACAGGGGGGCGGGCAATCAGCCCCAGCATTTT.

The V and J genes are TRBV29-1 and TRBJ1-4; 9 bases line up with TRBD1. CDR1 SQVTM and CDR2 ANQGSEA come from the germline V gene. The junction had 13 bases not matched to a gene; V was cut back by 6 bases and J by 8 bases. The CDR3 is made up of 15 amino acids. For the CDR3, the DNA is TGCAGCGTGATACTTAACAGGGGGCTTAAGGAAAAACTGTTTTTT. Translated, it gives CSVILNRGLKEKLFF.

The J gene is TRBJ2-5, the V gene TRBV9, with TRBD2 matching over 9 bases. Germline assignment: CDR1 SGDLS and CDR2 YYNGEE. The ends lost 0 bases at V and 2 bases at J; junction bases unmatched: 11. This CDR3 spans 18 amino acids. CDR3 bases: TGTGCCAGCAGCGTAGGGACTAGCGCTATACCCCTTCAAGAGACCCAGTACTTC. This codes for CASSVGTSAIPLQETQYF. The whole variable domain, filled in from reference TRBV9 and TRBJ2-5, reads DSGVTQTPKHLITATGQRVTLRCSPRSGDLSVYWYQQSLDQGLQFLIQYYNGEERAKGNILERFSAQQFPDLHSELNLSSLELGDSALYFCASSVGTSAIPLQETQYFGPGTRLLVL.

V and J are TRBV11-3 and TRBJ1-4; unclear D gene. This CDR3 is 15 amino acids long. The germline CDR1 and CDR2 sequences are SGHNT and YENEEA. V lost 6 bases and J lost 5, with 16 bases in between. The CDR3 spells CASRIRRQSNEKLFF. Here the CDR3 DNA reads TGTGCCAGCAGGATCCGGAGGCAGTCGAATGAAAAACTGTTTTTT.

This chain connects TRBV10-2 to TRBJ2-6; D might be TRBD2 (6 bases). Trimming took 3 bases from V and 2 from J, leaving 8 bases between them. Germline CDR1 and CDR2: WSHSY and SAAADI. The CDR3 totals 15 residues. CDR3 sequence (DNA): TGCGCCAGCAGTGATCCGGGGGCTGGGGCCAACGTCCTGACTTTC. Residues: CASSDPGAGANVLTF.

The chain links TRBV5-4 to TRBJ2-5; 7 nucleotides match TRBD1. With V trimmed by 3 bases and J by 5 bases, 10 bases remained unmatched. Looked up from germline, CDR1 is SGHNT and CDR2 is YYREEE (reference sequence). The length of the CDR3 is 15 residues. In DNA form, the CDR3 reads TGTGCCAGCAGCTCAAACAGGGGCACTGGGGAGACCCAGTACTTC. This sequence encodes CASSSNRGTGETQYF. The full variable domain, in which reference TRBV5-4 and TRBJ2-5 provide the parts outside the CDR3, is ETGVTQSPTHLIKTRGQQVTLRCSSQSGHNTVSWYQQALGQGPQFIFQYYREEENGRGNFPPRFSGLQFPNYSSELNVNALELDDSALYLCASSSNRGTGETQYFGPGTRLLVL.

The J gene is TRBJ1-2, the V gene TRBV7-9, with a possible D match to TRBD1 (6 bases). The CDR3 has 14 amino acids. Trimming removed 5 bases at V and 2 bases at J, with 12 bases between. The germline V gene encodes CDR1 SEHNR and CDR2 FQNEAQ (reference sequence). CDR3 sequence: CASSTGRGNYGYTF. CDR3 nucleotides: TGTGCCAGCAGCACCGGGAGGGGGAACTATGGCTACACCTTC.

This CDR3 is CASSSHQRSSYEQYF. The CDR3 bases are TGTGCCAGCAGTTCCCACCAGAGGAGCTCCTACGAGCAGTACTTC. The rearrangement links TRBV6-2 or TRBV6-3 to TRBJ2-7, with no clear D. Germline loops: CDR1 MNHEY, CDR2 SVGEGT. This CDR3 is built from 15 residues. V lost 4 bases to trimming and J lost 0 bases, with 13 bases between them.

The rearrangement joins TRBV11-1 to TRBJ1-2; the match to TRBD1 covers 9 bases. J lost 1 base, V lost 1 base, and 1 base had no gene match. Germline assignment: CDR1 SGHAT and CDR2 FQDESV (reference sequence). The CDR3 covers 15 residues. CDR3: CASSLGTGDNYGYTF. The CDR3 nucleotides are TGTGCCAGCAGCTTAGGGACAGGGGATAACTATGGCTACACCTTC.

The chain recombines TRBV2 with TRBJ2-3; D possibly corresponds to TRBD1 (6 bases). With 4 bases removed from V and 2 bases from J, the gap between germline ends came to 7 bases. This CDR3 has 13 residues. Germline CDR1 SNHLY, CDR2 FYNNEI. The CDR3 sequence is CASSVGATDTQYF. The CDR3 DNA sequence: TGTGCCAGCAGTGTGGGGGCCACAGATACGCAGTATTTT.

This chain links TRBV15 with TRBJ1-5, with D possibly TRBD1 on 6 matching bases. The CDR3 loop spans 11 amino acids. Germline loops: CDR1 LNHNV, CDR2 YYDKDF (reference sequence). With 4 bases removed from V and 12 bases from J, the gap between germline ends came to 10 bases. The chain's CDR3 is CATSNDRHQHF. In nucleotides, the CDR3 is TGTGCCACCAGCAACGACAGGCACCAGCATTTT.

This clone has at least ten counts. The rearrangement joins TRBV7-8 to TRBJ1-1, with TRBD1 matching over 7 bases. The CDR3 has 15 residues. J gave up 4 bases and V 7 bases, and 12 bases lay outside the gene matches. Per the germline V gene, CDR1 is SGHVS and CDR2 is FQNEAQ. In DNA, the CDR3 is TGTGCCAGCACCTGGGGCGAACAGGGGAGCACTGAAGCTTTCTTT. It yields the protein CASTWGEQGSTEAFF.

V is TRBV7-9 and J is TRBJ2-7; D is possibly TRBD2 (6 bases). There are 13 residues in the CDR3. V dropped 0 bases and J dropped 7 bases, with 10 bases sitting between them. The germline V gene has CDR1 SEHNR and CDR2 FQNEAQ (reference sequence). The DNA of the CDR3 is TGTGCCAGCAGCTTAGCGGGAGGTAAAGAGCAGTACTTC. This translates into CASSLAGGKEQYF.

The chain uses TRBV7-2 and TRBJ2-5; 7 positions agree with TRBD2. CDR3 length: 16 residues. Germline-derived CDR1 and CDR2 are SGHTA and FQGNSA. The V gene end was trimmed by 1 base and the J gene end by 2 bases; junction bases not matched to a gene: 7. DNA of the CDR3: TGTGCCAGCAGCTTAGGGGAGGGCGGGGGTCAAGAGACCCAGTACTTC. Residues: CASSLGEGGGQETQYF. Looking up the rest from reference TRBV7-2 and TRBJ2-5 gives the full variable domain: GAGVSQSPSNKVTEKGKDVELRCDPISGHTALYWYRQSLGQGLEFLIYFQGNSAPDKSGLPSDRFSAERTGGSVSTLTIQRTQQEDSAVYLCASSLGEGGGQETQYFGPGTRLLVL.

V gene TRBV20-1 combines with J gene TRBJ2-1, with D possibly matching TRBD2 (6 bases). The CDR3 contains 11 residues. V was pared by 3 bases and J by 7 bases, with 7 bases between. Looked up from germline, CDR1 is DFQATT and CDR2 is SNEGSKA (reference sequence). The CDR3 DNA is TGCAGTGCTAGCGCGGGGAATGAGCAGTTCTTC. Translating it yields CSASAGNEQFF.